This is a list of T cell receptor beta chains from one sample in a study of identical twins. One entry per CDR3 protein, called by TCRdb with MiXCR from the 5' RACE reads. In the table there are 500,000 to 550,000 distinct CDR3 sequences, 20% to 25% of which are singletons. These data are also associated with another study on yellow fever vaccine responses in identical twins.

What was sequenced was CD4+ T cells sorted from blood. Every receptor here comes from a young woman in good health. CDR3s include the opening cysteine and the closing phenylalanine or tryptophan. A D gene is named only where the DNA matches it firmly. Rows may omit the clone size; those that give it use once, few, many or a size class.

j_call: TRBJ2-1; d_call: TRBD2; v_call: TRBV20-1; clone_size: -; cdr3_aa: CSAREIAGSRGGEQFF; cdr3_nt: TGCAGTGCTAGAGAAATAGCGGGATCGAGGGGCGGTGAGCAGTTCTTC
j_call: TRBJ2-1; d_call: -; v_call: TRBV6-1; clone_size: few; cdr3_aa: CASSPERGRNEQFF; cdr3_nt: TGTGCCAGCAGTCCGGAAAGGGGCCGCAATGAGCAGTTCTTC
j_call: TRBJ2-1; d_call: TRBD2; v_call: TRBV6-5; clone_size: -; cdr3_aa: CASSYRLANYNEQFF; cdr3_nt: TGTGCCAGCAGTTACCGACTAGCGAACTACAATGAGCAGTTCTTC
j_call: TRBJ2-2; d_call: TRBD2; v_call: TRBV2; clone_size: few; cdr3_aa: CASTRTSGSLNGELFF; cdr3_nt: TGTGCCAGCACGAGGACTAGCGGGAGTTTGAACGGGGAGCTGTTTTTT
j_call: TRBJ1-2; d_call: TRBD1; v_call: TRBV7-9; clone_size: few; cdr3_aa: CASSLAAGGFNYGYTF; cdr3_nt: TGTGCCAGCAGCTTAGCCGCAGGGGGGTTCAACTATGGCTACACCTTC
j_call: TRBJ2-7; d_call: -; v_call: TRBV12-3/TRBV12-4; clone_size: -; cdr3_aa: CASSGGQGSGEQYF; cdr3_nt: TGTGCCAGCAGTGGGGGGCAGGGCTCGGGCGAGCAGTACTTC
j_call: TRBJ2-3; d_call: -; v_call: TRBV9; clone_size: few; cdr3_aa: CASSVERDTQYF; cdr3_nt: TGTGCCAGCAGCGTAGAAAGAGATACGCAGTATTTT
j_call: TRBJ1-1; d_call: -; v_call: TRBV7-2; clone_size: many; cdr3_aa: CASSRQLMNTEAFF; cdr3_nt: TGTGCCAGCAGCCGCCAGCTTATGAACACTGAAGCTTTCTTT
j_call: TRBJ1-2; d_call: -; v_call: TRBV19; clone_size: -; cdr3_aa: CASSIETGGTGYTF; cdr3_nt: TGTGCCAGTAGTATAGAAACAGGAGGTACTGGCTACACCTTC
j_call: TRBJ2-1; d_call: -; v_call: TRBV6-2/TRBV6-3; clone_size: -; cdr3_aa: CASSSPPPSYNEQFF; cdr3_nt: TGTGCCAGCAGCTCCCCGCCACCCTCCTACAATGAGCAGTTCTTC
j_call: TRBJ2-3; d_call: TRBD1; v_call: TRBV6-1; clone_size: -; cdr3_aa: CASGDRERLNTDTQYF; cdr3_nt: TGTGCCAGCGGCGACAGGGAACGACTAAACACAGATACGCAGTATTTT
j_call: TRBJ1-3; d_call: -; v_call: TRBV12-3/TRBV12-4; clone_size: many; cdr3_aa: CASRHTGNSGNTIYF; cdr3_nt: TGTGCCAGCAGACACACAGGGAACTCTGGAAACACCATATATTTT
j_call: TRBJ1-5; d_call: -; v_call: TRBV12-3/TRBV12-4; clone_size: few; cdr3_aa: CASSSGGAFNQPQHF; cdr3_nt: TGTGCCAGCAGTTCCGGCGGGGCCTTCAATCAGCCCCAGCATTTT
j_call: TRBJ2-7; d_call: TRBD1; v_call: TRBV28; clone_size: few; cdr3_aa: CASSGPGQGNYEQYF; cdr3_nt: TGTGCCAGCAGTGGGCCGGGACAGGGTAACTACGAGCAGTACTTC
j_call: TRBJ2-1; d_call: TRBD2; v_call: TRBV5-1; clone_size: few; cdr3_aa: CASSLELAGGPENEQFF; cdr3_nt: TGCGCCAGCAGCTTGGAGCTAGCGGGAGGGCCTGAAAATGAGCAGTTCTTC
j_call: TRBJ2-7; d_call: TRBD2; v_call: TRBV2; clone_size: -; cdr3_aa: CASSSGSPPYEQYF; cdr3_nt: TGTGCCAGCAGTAGCGGGAGCCCCCCCTACGAGCAGTACTTC
j_call: TRBJ2-1; d_call: -; v_call: TRBV5-1; clone_size: -; cdr3_aa: CASSLAKTNGDNEQFF; cdr3_nt: TGCGCCAGCAGCTTGGCGAAGACTAACGGGGACAATGAGCAGTTCTTC
j_call: TRBJ1-5; d_call: TRBD1; v_call: TRBV3-1; clone_size: few; cdr3_aa: CASSQFGTGEGPQHF; cdr3_nt: TGTGCCAGCAGCCAATTCGGGACAGGGGAAGGGCCCCAGCATTTT
j_call: TRBJ2-5; d_call: TRBD2; v_call: TRBV24-1; clone_size: -; cdr3_aa: CATSDFRLAERETQYF; cdr3_nt: TGTGCCACCAGTGATTTTCGGCTAGCGGAGAGGGAGACCCAGTACTTC
j_call: TRBJ1-4; d_call: -; v_call: TRBV4-1; clone_size: -; cdr3_aa: CASSQASGVANEKLFF; cdr3_nt: TGCGCCAGCAGCCAAGCTTCAGGGGTAGCTAATGAAAAACTGTTTTTT
j_call: TRBJ1-1; d_call: -; v_call: TRBV6-5; clone_size: few; cdr3_aa: CASSYSTLYTEAFF; cdr3_nt: TGTGCCAGCAGTTACTCGACTCTCTACACTGAAGCTTTCTTT
j_call: TRBJ2-1; d_call: TRBD2; v_call: TRBV9; clone_size: -; cdr3_aa: CASSVDPSGGDNEQFF; cdr3_nt: TGTGCCAGCAGCGTAGACCCTAGCGGGGGTGACAATGAGCAGTTCTTC
j_call: TRBJ1-6; d_call: -; v_call: TRBV6-1; clone_size: few; cdr3_aa: CASSEDGSSPLHF; cdr3_nt: TGTGCCAGCAGTGAAGATGGGAGTTCACCCCTCCACTTT
j_call: TRBJ2-7; d_call: -; v_call: TRBV10-3; clone_size: few; cdr3_aa: CAISPLLGPSYEQYF; cdr3_nt: TGTGCCATCAGTCCACTCCTGGGCCCCTCCTACGAGCAGTACTTC
j_call: TRBJ2-3; d_call: TRBD2; v_call: TRBV20-1; clone_size: -; cdr3_aa: CSAPPAGGPDTQYF; cdr3_nt: TGCAGTGCCCCCCCAGCGGGGGGGCCAGATACGCAGTATTTT
j_call: TRBJ2-5; d_call: -; v_call: TRBV29-1; clone_size: few; cdr3_aa: CSVEGLGQGQTQYF; cdr3_nt: TGCAGCGTTGAAGGTTTAGGGCAGGGTCAGACCCAGTACTTC
j_call: TRBJ2-7; d_call: -; v_call: TRBV12-3/TRBV12-4; clone_size: many; cdr3_aa: CASSQGPLGINYEQYF; cdr3_nt: TGTGCCAGCAGCCAGGGACCCCTGGGGATAAACTACGAGCAGTACTTC
j_call: TRBJ2-7; d_call: -; v_call: TRBV7-9; clone_size: -; cdr3_aa: CASSARPEGGEQYF; cdr3_nt: TGTGCCAGCAGCGCCCGGCCGGAAGGAGGCGAGCAGTACTTC
j_call: TRBJ2-7; d_call: -; v_call: TRBV7-2; clone_size: -; cdr3_aa: CASSAQGLALSEQYF; cdr3_nt: TGTGCCAGCAGCGCACAGGGTTTAGCTTTGAGCGAGCAGTACTTC
j_call: TRBJ2-3; d_call: TRBD2; v_call: TRBV7-6; clone_size: -; cdr3_aa: CASSLGTSVSTDTQYF; cdr3_nt: TGTGCCAGCAGCTTAGGGACTAGCGTAAGCACAGATACGCAGTATTTT